The 9 T cell receptor beta chains listed next were all sequenced from one sample in a study of blood T cell repertoires in COVID-19. Produced via immunoSEQ multiplex PCR; TCRdb's table is partial and in-frame only. The sample has approximately 150,000 clones, 82% seen once; the top ten hold 8% to 9.5%. The specimen was peripheral blood. The source is a woman in her seventies with acute or convalescent COVID-19.

This clone was counted ten times or more. This chain links TRBV5-4 with TRBJ2-2; 12 bases fit TRBD2. Germline CDR1 reads SGHNT; CDR2 reads YYREEE (reference sequence). With 6 bases clipped from V and 6 bases from J, the junction kept 12 bases outside the gene matches. This CDR3 is built from 17 residues. Written as DNA, the CDR3 is TGTGCCAGCACCCGGCGGTCGACTAGCGGGAGCTCCGGGGAGCTGTTTTTT. Its protein is CASTRRSTSGSSGELFF.

The chain recombines TRBV5-6 with TRBJ2-5, with a possible D match to TRBD1 (5 bases). Germline CDR1 and CDR2: SGHDT and YYEEEE. The CDR3 runs 15 residues. V lost 1 base and J lost 2, with 12 bases in between. CDR3 sequence (DNA): TGTGCCAGCAGCTTGTTAGGGGCCCAACAAGAGACCCAGTACTTC. It translates to CASSLLGAQQETQYF.

V and J are TRBV14 and TRBJ2-5; possible D gene TRBD1, 6 bases. Germline CDR1 reads SGHDN; CDR2 reads FVKESK. Trimming stripped 4 bases from V and 5 bases from J, with 11 bases between. The length of the CDR3 is 13 residues. The DNA of the CDR3 is TGTGCCAGCAGCCTTGGGGGCAGTGAGACCCAGTACTTC. Protein sequence: CASSLGGSETQYF.

The chain is built from TRBV5-4 and TRBJ1-2; 8 bases map to TRBD1. Germline V CDR1 and CDR2: SGHNT, YYREEE (reference sequence). Germline trimming cut 2 bases from V and 8 bases from J; bases unmatched to any gene: 8. This CDR3 region has 14 residues. The CDR3 DNA is TGTGCCAGCAGCTTCGGACAGGGAGGTTACGGCTACACCTTC. The encoded protein is CASSFGQGGYGYTF.

This clone occurred a few times. The chain carries TRBV30 and TRBJ1-5; D not resolved. Between the trimmed V and J ends, which lost 2 bases and 5 bases, there was a span of 13 bases. CDR1 is GTSNPN, CDR2 SVGIG, per germline (reference sequence). The CDR3 loop spans 14 amino acids. The CDR3 DNA follows: TGTGCCTGGAGTAGAGGGTATAGTGATCAGCCCCAGCATTTT. Residues: CAWSRGYSDQPQHF.

J is TRBJ1-2 and V is TRBV29-1, with D maybe TRBD1 (5 bases). Between the trimmed V and J ends, which lost 8 bases and 4 bases, there was a span of 17 bases. CDR1 and CDR2 from the germline V gene are SQVTM and ANQGSEA. There are 13 residues in the CDR3. This CDR3 is CSPRGRDLYGYTF. The DNA of the CDR3 is TGCAGCCCTCGGGGGAGGGACCTCTATGGCTACACCTTC.

The rearrangement joins TRBV5-1 to TRBJ1-1; D is uncertain. V lost 0 bases, J lost 0 bases, and 9 bases lay in between. Germline V gene lookup returns CDR1 SGHRS and CDR2 YFSETQ. The CDR3 is 15 residues long. The CDR3 protein is CASSLAANLNTEAFF. As DNA, the CDR3 is TGCGCCAGCAGCTTGGCCGCGAATCTGAACACTGAAGCTTTCTTT. Drawing the rest from reference TRBV5-1 and TRBJ1-1, the complete variable domain is KAGVTQTPRYLIKTRGQQVTLSCSPISGHRSVSWYQQTPGQGLQFLFEYFSETQRNKGNFPGRFSGRQFSNSRSEMNVSTLELGDSALYLCASSLAANLNTEAFFGQGTRLTVV.

The CDR3 loop reads CASSRIFGNGYTF. The CDR3 DNA reads as TGTGCCAGCAGCCGTATTTTCGGTAATGGCTACACCTTC. This chain joins TRBV7-2 and TRBJ1-2; no firm D call. The CDR3 runs to 13 residues. Trimming cost V 5 bases and J 6 bases, with 13 bases left between them. In germline, CDR1 is SGHTA, CDR2 FQGNSA.

The chain joins TRBV9 to TRBJ2-2, with a possible D match to TRBD2 (7 bases). The V end lost 4 bases, the J end lost 3 bases, and 19 bases lay between the germline ends. The V gene's germline CDR1 is SGDLS and CDR2 YYNGEE. The CDR3 is 17 amino acids. Here the CDR3 reads CASSPARGAWDTGELFF. Written as DNA, the CDR3 is TGTGCCAGCAGCCCCGCCCGGGGGGCATGGGACACCGGGGAGCTGTTTTTT.